Shown below are 29 T cell receptor beta chains from a single sample sequenced in a study of response to subunit inactivated influenza vaccine. TCRdb recomputed calls from the RT-PCR reads with MiXCR, one row per CDR3 protein. This sample has about 780,000 distinct CDR3 sequences; less than 20% occur once, and the top ten carry about 11%. The input for sequencing was PBMCs from blood, taken 5 days after vaccination. The receptors stem from a man between 45 and 60 years old who received an inactivated influenza vaccine.

This clonotype has more than one count but fewer than ten. This rearrangement joins TRBV5-1 to TRBJ1-1; weak D call: TRBD1 (5 bases). CDR3 length: 14 residues. The V gene's germline CDR1 is SGHRS and CDR2 YFSETQ. Trimming shortened V by 0 bases and J by 6 bases, and 12 bases separated the two germline ends. This CDR3 is CASSLAVRDPEAFF. The CDR3 DNA is TGCGCCAGCAGCTTGGCCGTCAGGGACCCTGAAGCTTTCTTT.

The sample holds many counts of this clonotype. This sequence joins TRBV20-1 and TRBJ1-5; TRBD1 aligns across 8 bases. The ends lost 5 bases at V and 3 bases at J; junction bases unmatched: 3. The length of the CDR3 is 13 residues. Germline lookup yields CDR1 DFQATT and CDR2 SNEGSKA (reference sequence). The CDR3 sequence is CSAGQGANQPQHF. The CDR3 DNA sequence: TGCAGTGCTGGACAGGGCGCCAATCAGCCCCAGCATTTT.

The table lists this clonotype with a few counts. The V call is TRBV10-3, the J call TRBJ2-4; D gene unclear. The V and J ends lost 3 bases and 7 bases respectively, with 7 bases between them. Germline loops: CDR1 ENHRY, CDR2 SYGVKD. CDR3 length: 12 residues. The CDR3 coding sequence is TGTGCCATCAGTGAAGTAGGGAACATTCAGTACTTC. This translates into CAISEVGNIQYF.

At least ten counts were recorded for this clonotype. The chain employs TRBV29-1 and TRBJ2-7; either TRBD1 or TRBD2 may fit D (5 bases each). The V end lost 7 bases, the J end lost 9 bases, and 22 bases lay between the germline ends. CDR3 length: 13 amino acids. Germline V gene lookup returns CDR1 SQVTM and CDR2 ANQGSEA. The CDR3 DNA sequence: TGCAGCGCGAAGTCCGGGACCGGGTTAGGGCAGTACTTC. It codes for CSAKSGTGLGQYF.

The V gene is TRBV20-1, the J gene TRBJ2-3; 10 bases map to TRBD2. The germline CDR1 and CDR2 sequences are DFQATT and SNEGSKA (reference sequence). Trimming took 7 bases from V and 8 from J; bases not matched to a gene: 15. The CDR3 is 15 amino acids. The CDR3 bases are TGCAGTGTTATCGACACCGGGACTAGCGCTGCTACGCAGTATTTT. Translation gives CSVIDTGTSAATQYF.

The J gene is TRBJ2-7, the V gene TRBV9; the match to TRBD2 covers 9 bases. The J segment lost 0 bases and the V segment lost 0 bases, leaving 7 bases of the junction unmatched. The germline V gene has CDR1 SGDLS and CDR2 YYNGEE. The CDR3 runs to 17 residues. The CDR3 loop is CASSVEAGGAYSYEQYF. Written as DNA, the CDR3 is TGTGCCAGCAGCGTAGAGGCGGGAGGGGCCTACTCCTACGAGCAGTACTTC. The full variable domain, with the rest looked up from reference TRBV9 and TRBJ2-7, is DSGVTQTPKHLITATGQRVTLRCSPRSGDLSVYWYQQSLDQGLQFLIQYYNGEERAKGNILERFSAQQFPDLHSELNLSSLELGDSALYFCASSVEAGGAYSYEQYFGPGTRLTVT.

The chain joins TRBV12-3 or TRBV12-4 to TRBJ2-1; 11 bases line up with TRBD1. This CDR3 comprises 16 residues. The ends lost 4 bases at V and 5 bases at J; junction bases unmatched: 7. The CDR3 nucleotides are TGTGCCAGCAGTTACACCGGGACAGGGGGTAACAATGAGCAGTTCTTC. Its protein is CASSYTGTGGNNEQFF.

A word on this clonotype: This clone may be a read error of a much larger clone one base away. The chain is built from TRBV5-1 and TRBJ1-1, with no clear D. The CDR3 runs 14 residues. Germline V gives CDR1 SGHRS, CDR2 YFSETQ. V was pared by 0 bases and J by 3 bases, with 9 bases between. The chain's CDR3 is CASSLAGQDTEAFF. CDR3 coding DNA: TGCGCCAGCAGCTTGGCCGGGCAGGACACTGAAGCTTTCTTT. The entire variable domain, with the rest obtained from reference TRBV5-1 and TRBJ1-1, is as follows: KAGVTQTPRYLIKTRGQQVTLSCSPISGHRSVSWYQQTPGQGLQFLFEYFSETQRNKGNFPGRFSGRQFSNSRSEMNVSTLELGDSALYLCASSLAGQDTEAFFGQGTRLTVV.

The rearrangement joins TRBV29-1 to TRBJ2-7, with 11 bases matching TRBD2. Germline V gene data show CDR1 as SQVTM and CDR2 as ANQGSEA. V shed 6 bases, J shed 6 bases, and the junction held 13 bases outside the gene matches. The CDR3 covers 15 residues. The CDR3 region is CSVSASGRPPGEQYF. The CDR3 region has the DNA TGCAGCGTGTCTGCTAGCGGGAGGCCCCCCGGCGAGCAGTACTTC.

The CDR3 is CASSHARPGLASTYEQYF. CDR3 coding DNA: TGTGCCAGCAGTCATGCCCGTCCGGGACTAGCGTCCACCTACGAGCAGTACTTC. This chain connects TRBV6-2 or TRBV6-3 to TRBJ2-7, with TRBD2 matching 10 bases. Germline values: CDR1 MNHEY, CDR2 SVGEGT. The CDR3 contains 18 residues. V lost 5 bases, J lost 2 bases, and 15 bases stayed unmatched.

This clonotype was seen a few times. The chain uses TRBV5-1 and TRBJ2-1, with 13 bases lining up with TRBD2. Germline assignment: CDR1 SGHRS and CDR2 YFSETQ. The CDR3 totals 15 residues. Trimming took 4 bases from V and 3 from J; bases not matched to a gene: 1. This CDR3 is CASSGLAGDYNEQFF. The DNA for the CDR3 is TGCGCCAGCAGCGGACTAGCGGGGGACTACAATGAGCAGTTCTTC.

This chain uses TRBV5-1 with TRBJ2-7; D not certain. The ends were cut back, 1 base at V and 3 bases at J, with 14 bases in the middle. The CDR3 length is 15 residues. Germline V gene lookup returns CDR1 SGHRS and CDR2 YFSETQ. CDR3 in amino acids: CASSLTSGPNYEQYF. CDR3 nucleotide sequence: TGCGCCAGCAGCTTGACGAGTGGACCAAACTACGAGCAGTACTTC.

The CDR3 sequence is CSARTVTGAGETQYF. CDR3 nucleotide sequence: TGCAGTGCTAGGACGGTGACAGGGGCCGGGGAGACCCAGTACTTC. This chain uses TRBV20-1 with TRBJ2-5, with 8 nucleotides matching TRBD1. CDR3 length: 15 amino acids. Germline values: CDR1 DFQATT, CDR2 SNEGSKA (reference sequence). Losses at the gene ends were 3 bases for V and 5 bases for J; bases not matched to a gene: 11.

V and J are TRBV5-1 and TRBJ2-7, with 9 bases that match TRBD2. Trimming took 4 bases from V and 5 from J; bases not matched to a gene: 7. CDR1 is SGHRS, CDR2 YFSETQ, per germline. The length of the CDR3 is 14 residues. CDR3 loop: CASSGSGSVNEQYF. CDR3 in DNA: TGCGCCAGCAGCGGTAGCGGGAGCGTAAACGAGCAGTACTTC.

The table lists this clonotype with a few counts. The gene calls are TRBV29-1 and TRBJ2-5; perhaps TRBD1 as D (6 bases). The V end was cut by 3 bases, the J end by 4 bases, with 9 bases between. CDR1 and CDR2 from the germline V gene are SQVTM and ANQGSEA. The CDR3 has 12 residues. This CDR3 reads CSVEWGRETQYF. Written as DNA, the CDR3 is TGCAGCGTTGAGTGGGGGCGAGAGACCCAGTACTTC.

In this sample, this clonotype turned up a few times. The CDR3 DNA follows: TGCGCCAGCAGTTCCTCCGGCGAACCGGGGACCCAGTACTTC. It translates to CASSSSGEPGTQYF. V gene TRBV5-1 combines with J gene TRBJ2-5; D is ambiguous. CDR1 is SGHRS and CDR2 is YFSETQ in the germline V gene. This CDR3 has 14 amino acids. The V gene lost 5 bases and the J gene lost 7 bases, with 18 bases spanning the gap.

In its sample, this clonotype was seen a few times. The chain links TRBV7-9 to TRBJ2-4, with D hard to call. Germline values: CDR1 SEHNR, CDR2 FQNEAQ (reference sequence). This CDR3 is 14 amino acids long. V was trimmed by 4 bases and J by 5 bases, leaving 12 bases between them. The CDR3 loop is CASSSPRFENIQYF. DNA of the CDR3: TGTGCCAGCAGCTCCCCGCGATTTGAAAACATTCAGTACTTC.

The table lists this clonotype with a count of one. The chain is built from TRBV6-2 or TRBV6-3 and TRBJ1-1; TRBD1 is a possible D gene (6 bases). The CDR3 extends over 18 amino acids. In germline, CDR1 is MNHEY, CDR2 SVGEGT. V shed 3 bases and J shed 5 bases, with 25 bases lying between them. As DNA, the CDR3 is TGTGCCAGCAGTTATCCCCCCTATTTGGCGGGGGCGAATACTGAAGCTTTCTTT. It codes for CASSYPPYLAGANTEAFF.

The chain links TRBV27 to TRBJ2-3, with D tentatively TRBD1 or TRBD2 (5 bases each). The germline V and J ends were trimmed by 3 bases and 6 bases, with 13 bases remaining between them. Germline assignment: CDR1 MNHEY and CDR2 SMNVEV (reference sequence). The length of the CDR3 is 14 residues. In DNA form, the CDR3 reads TGTGCCAGCAGTTTCCTACTCGGGGCGGATACGCAGTATTTT. Translating gives CASSFLLGADTQYF.

The rearrangement joins TRBV29-1 to TRBJ1-1; perhaps TRBD1 as D (6 bases). This CDR3 contains 14 residues. V dropped 6 bases and J dropped 2 bases, with 16 bases sitting between them. CDR1 is SQVTM and CDR2 is ANQGSEA in the germline V gene. CDR3 protein: CSVAGTRDNTEAFF. CDR3 bases: TGCAGCGTCGCCGGGACACGGGATAACACTGAAGCTTTCTTT.

The table lists this clonotype with a count of one. The chain joins TRBV5-4 to TRBJ2-4; D perhaps matches TRBD1 (6 bases). Germline V gene sequence: CDR1 SGHNT, CDR2 YYREEE (reference sequence). The CDR3 sequence is 12 residues long. Deletions cut 10 bases from V and 9 bases from J, with 17 bases between. Written as DNA, the CDR3 is TGTGCCCTAGGGGGTATCGAAAGCATTCAGTACTTC. This translates into CALGGIESIQYF. The whole variable domain, remainder taken from reference TRBV5-4 and TRBJ2-4, is ETGVTQSPTHLIKTRGQQVTLRCSSQSGHNTVSWYQQALGQGPQFIFQYYREEENGRGNFPPRFSGLQFPNYSSELNVNALELDDSALYLCALGGIESIQYFGAGTRLSVL.

This clonotype has a handful of counts. J is TRBJ2-2 and V is TRBV12-3 or TRBV12-4; D unresolved. Deletions cut 1 base from V and 5 bases from J, with 14 bases between. This CDR3 has 16 amino acids. The CDR3 region is CASSLDTGVRTGELFF. The CDR3 DNA follows: TGTGCCAGCAGTTTAGACACGGGTGTGAGGACCGGGGAGCTGTTTTTT.

This sequence joins TRBV20-1 and TRBJ2-7; the D gene could be TRBD1 or TRBD2 (5 bases each). Germline assignment: CDR1 DFQATT and CDR2 SNEGSKA (reference sequence). The germline V and J ends were trimmed by 3 bases and 2 bases, with 11 bases remaining between them. CDR3 length equals 13 residues. The DNA for the CDR3 is TGCAGTGCTAGCCGGGACGGAGCCTACGAGCAGTACTTC. This sequence encodes CSASRDGAYEQYF.

V usage is TRBV4-1 and J usage is TRBJ2-5; 12 bases are shared with TRBD2. The ends lost 0 bases at V and 1 base at J; junction bases unmatched: 12. The CDR3 is 20 amino acids. Germline lookup yields CDR1 MGHRA and CDR2 YSYEKL. CDR3 loop: CASSQDGDTGLAGRQETQYF. The DNA for the CDR3 is TGCGCCAGCAGCCAAGATGGAGACACCGGACTAGCGGGGCGCCAAGAGACCCAGTACTTC.

This CDR3 reads CATSDAGLAGGRETQYF. The CDR3 nucleotides are TGTGCCACCAGTGACGCGGGACTAGCGGGAGGTCGAGAGACCCAGTACTTC. The chain is built from TRBV24-1 and TRBJ2-5; 15 bases fit TRBD2. Per the germline V gene, CDR1 is KGHDR and CDR2 is SFDVKD. J lost 4 bases, V lost 4 bases, and 6 bases had no gene match. The CDR3 spans 17 residues.

The chain combines TRBV5-1 with TRBJ2-7; D is uncertain. CDR3 length: 13 residues. With 7 bases removed from V and 0 bases from J, the gap between germline ends came to 11 bases. Germline V lookup: CDR1 SGHRS, CDR2 YFSETQ. CDR3 region: CASSQLTSYEQYF. The CDR3 coding sequence is TGCGCCAGCTCCCAATTGACCTCCTACGAGCAGTACTTC. Complete variable domain (other parts from reference TRBV5-1 and TRBJ2-7): KAGVTQTPRYLIKTRGQQVTLSCSPISGHRSVSWYQQTPGQGLQFLFEYFSETQRNKGNFPGRFSGRQFSNSRSEMNVSTLELGDSALYLCASSQLTSYEQYFGPGTRLTVT.

The chain combines TRBV10-3 with TRBJ2-1; perhaps TRBD2 as D (7 bases). Germline V gene data show CDR1 as ENHRY and CDR2 as SYGVKD. The CDR3 is 13 residues long. V lost 8 bases and J 13 bases, leaving 21 bases between the germline ends. The CDR3 protein is CAIEVAGQGIQFF. CDR3 bases: TGTGCCATCGAGGTAGCGGGCCAGGGGATTCAGTTCTTC.

This clonotype has more than one count but fewer than ten. The chain is built from TRBV7-2 and TRBJ1-2; 7 bases are shared with TRBD1. Germline values: CDR1 SGHTA, CDR2 FQGNSA. The CDR3 runs to 15 residues. The ends lost 4 bases at V and 3 bases at J; junction bases unmatched: 8. In DNA form, the CDR3 reads TGTGCCAGCAGCTCCTACAGGGGCGCTGACTATGGCTACACCTTC. Amino acids: CASSSYRGADYGYTF.

This clonotype turned up a few times. This chain connects TRBV7-6 to TRBJ2-1; 8 bases match TRBD2. CDR3 size: 15 residues. The trim removed 5 bases at V and 2 bases at J, leaving 5 bases unmatched. The germline gives CDR1 SGHVS, CDR2 FNYEAQ. CDR3 DNA sequence: TGTGCCAGCAGCGGTAGCGGGGCCGCCTACAATGAGCAGTTCTTC. Translation: CASSGSGAAYNEQFF.